This TCR delta chain originates from a study of gamma-delta chains in newborns, infants, children. Background on the study: Microbial exposure reportedly drives polyclonal innate γδ T cell expansion after birth.

V lost 3 bases and J 3 bases, leaving 50 bases between the germline ends. CDR1 and CDR2 from the germline V gene are TVYSNPD and GDNSRS (reference sequence). This CDR3 has 25 amino acids. A remark on this clone: Within the sample, other DNA sequences also encode this same CDR3.

TCRdb processed the reads again with the CATT caller. The table has around 5,000 delta-chain clones, just over 14% seen once. The receptor was derived from a child who was a newborn, infant or young child, either healthy, febrile or measles-vaccinated (not recorded which). The chain links TRDV3 to TRDJ1; TRDD2 might be the D (8 bases). This specimen was blood, taken at baseline. The CDR3, as DNA: TGTGCCTTAAACCAAGGGGGCTTCCTACGATCGGTAGATGAGGTGGGGGACCCAGGTGCCGATAAACTCATCTTT. Protein: CALNQGGFLRSVDEVGDPGADKLIF.